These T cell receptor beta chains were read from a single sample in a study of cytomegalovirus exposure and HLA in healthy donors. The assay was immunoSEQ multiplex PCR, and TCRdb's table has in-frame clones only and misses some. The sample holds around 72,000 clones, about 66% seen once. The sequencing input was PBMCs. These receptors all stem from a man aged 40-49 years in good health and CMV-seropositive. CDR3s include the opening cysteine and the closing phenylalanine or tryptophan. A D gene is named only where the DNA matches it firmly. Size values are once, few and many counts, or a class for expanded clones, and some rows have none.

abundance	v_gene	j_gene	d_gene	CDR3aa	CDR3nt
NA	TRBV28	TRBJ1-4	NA	CASSLGGTEKLFF	TGTGCCAGCAGTCTGGGGGGGACTGAAAAACTGTTTTTT
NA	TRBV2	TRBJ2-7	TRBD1	CASCPGQGSYEQYF	TGTGCCAGCTGTCCGGGACAGGGATCCTACGAGCAGTACTTC
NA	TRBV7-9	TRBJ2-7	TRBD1	CASSYRDRPIYEQYF	TGTGCCAGCAGCTACCGGGACAGGCCTATCTACGAGCAGTACTTC
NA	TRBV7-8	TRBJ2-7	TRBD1	CASSLEARDRSYEQYF	TGTGCCAGCAGCTTAGAGGCGAGGGACAGATCCTACGAGCAGTACTTC
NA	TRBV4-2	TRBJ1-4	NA	CASSQAFATNEKLFF	TGTGCCAGCAGCCAAGCCTTTGCAACTAATGAAAAACTGTTTTTT
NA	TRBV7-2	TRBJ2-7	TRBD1	CASTPRQGAYEQYF	TGTGCCAGCACGCCCCGGCAGGGGGCCTACGAGCAGTACTTC
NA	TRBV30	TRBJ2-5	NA	CAWSGQWETQYF	TGTGCCTGGAGCGGACAGTGGGAGACCCAGTACTTC
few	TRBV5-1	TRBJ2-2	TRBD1	CASSAGQVWTGYTGELFF	TGCGCCAGCAGCGCCGGTCAAGTATGGACAGGGTACACCGGGGAGCTGTTTTTT
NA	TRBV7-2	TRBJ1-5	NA	CASSLINSNQPQHF	TGTGCCAGCAGCTTAATTAATAGCAATCAGCCCCAGCATTTT
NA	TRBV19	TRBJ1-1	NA	CASSRAGPSTEAFF	TGTGCCAGTAGTAGGGCGGGCCCCAGCACTGAAGCTTTCTTT
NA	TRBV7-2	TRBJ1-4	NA	CASSPDHSDSEKLFF	TGTGCCAGCAGCCCAGACCACTCGGACAGTGAAAAACTGTTTTTT
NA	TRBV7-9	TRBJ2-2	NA	CASSVTGLGPTGELFF	TGTGCCAGCAGCGTTACAGGGCTCGGTCCCACCGGGGAGCTGTTTTTT
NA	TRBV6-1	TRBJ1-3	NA	CASTVLAGNTIYF	TGTGCCAGCACAGTTTTGGCCGGAAACACCATATATTTT
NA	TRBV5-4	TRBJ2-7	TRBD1	CASSLGTGEQYF	TGTGCCAGCAGCTTAGGGACAGGGGAGCAGTACTTC
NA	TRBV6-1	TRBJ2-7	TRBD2	CASSELAGGTYEQYF	TGTGCCAGCAGTGAGCTAGCGGGGGGGACCTACGAGCAGTACTTC
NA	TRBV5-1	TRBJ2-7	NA	CASSFQGWGREQYF	TGCGCCAGCAGCTTCCAAGGCTGGGGGCGGGAGCAGTACTTC
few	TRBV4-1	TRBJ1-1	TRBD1	CASDSGQGNTEAFF	TGCGCCAGCGATTCGGGACAGGGGAACACTGAAGCTTTCTTT
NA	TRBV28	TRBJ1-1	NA	CASRPPGGTEAFF	TGTGCCAGCAGACCCCCCGGGGGCACTGAAGCTTTCTTT
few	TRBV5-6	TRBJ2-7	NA	CASSLAGGTAYEQYF	TGTGCCAGCAGCTTGGCCGGGGGAACAGCCTACGAGCAGTACTTC
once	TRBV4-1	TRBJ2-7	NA	CASSLGLDFYEQYF	TGCGCCAGCAGCCTGGGACTGGATTTTTACGAGCAGTACTTC
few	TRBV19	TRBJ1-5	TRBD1	CATQLGQGGKAQHF	TGTGCCACCCAGCTGGGACAGGGGGGAAAGGCCCAGCATTTT
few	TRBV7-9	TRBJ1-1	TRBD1	CASSLSSGGTTEAFF	TGTGCCAGCAGCTTATCCTCAGGGGGGACCACTGAAGCTTTCTTT
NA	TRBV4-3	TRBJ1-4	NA	CASSQETGKKLFF	TGCGCCAGCAGCCAAGAGACAGGAAAAAAACTGTTTTTT
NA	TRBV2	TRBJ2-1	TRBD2	CASSERGGFEQFF	TGTGCCAGCAGTGAACGGGGGGGCTTTGAGCAGTTCTTC
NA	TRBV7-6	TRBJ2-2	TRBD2	CASSDGTTNTGELFF	TGTGCCAGCAGCGACGGGACTACCAACACCGGGGAGCTGTTTTTT
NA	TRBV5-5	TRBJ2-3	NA	CASSLAGQSDTQYF	TGTGCCAGCAGCTTGGCCGGTCAATCAGATACGCAGTATTTT